This T cell receptor (beta chain) derives from a study of cytomegalovirus exposure and HLA in healthy donors. Looking at the study overall: Roughly 85 million unique TCRs from HLA-typed donors made up an early data release. Across around 400 genotyped donors, around 80% landed in the Caucasian-associated ancestry cluster.

In the PCR, 60 Vbeta and 13 Jbeta primers were used. TCRdb keeps only in-frame clones here, not all; method: immunoSEQ multiplex PCR. The sample records around 32,000 clones, 35% to 55% being singletons. Sample: PBMCs. This receptor was identified in a woman in her 50s in good health and CMV-seronegative.

For the CDR3, the DNA is TGTGCCAGCAGCTTAGGTCCAGTAACGAACACCGGGGAGCTGTTTTTT. It specifies CASSLGPVTNTGELFF. This sequence joins TRBV7-2 and TRBJ2-2; D remains unclear. This CDR3 region has 16 residues. The germline V and J ends were trimmed by 1 base and 0 bases, with 9 bases remaining between them. CDR1 is SGHTA and CDR2 is FQGNSA in the germline V gene.